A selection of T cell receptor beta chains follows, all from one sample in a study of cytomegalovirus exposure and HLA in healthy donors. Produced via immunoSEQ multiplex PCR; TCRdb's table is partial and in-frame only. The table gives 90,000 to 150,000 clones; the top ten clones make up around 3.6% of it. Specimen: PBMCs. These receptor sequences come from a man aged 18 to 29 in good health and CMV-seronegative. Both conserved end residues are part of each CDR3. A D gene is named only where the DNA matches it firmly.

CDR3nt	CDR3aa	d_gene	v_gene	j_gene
TGTGCCAGCAGCTTACAAAGGGGGCGGGGGGGCTCCTACAATGAGCAGTTCTTC	CASSLQRGRGGSYNEQFF	TRBD2	TRBV7-3	TRBJ2-1
TGTGCCAGCAGCCCCGGTGCCTTCGATCCCGGGGAGCTGTTTTTT	CASSPGAFDPGELFF	NA	TRBV6-6	TRBJ2-2
TGCGCCAGCAGCTTGGAGGGGACGGGGGTCAAGAATGAGCAGTTCTTC	CASSLEGTGVKNEQFF	NA	TRBV5-1	TRBJ2-1
TGTGCCAGCAGTTACAGACAGGGGGGTGTGAACACTGAAGCTTTCTTT	CASSYRQGGVNTEAFF	TRBD1	TRBV6-5	TRBJ1-1
TGTGCCAGCAGTGAACCGACAGGGGTGGTAGAGACCCAGTACTTC	CASSEPTGVVETQYF	TRBD1	TRBV25-1	TRBJ2-5
TGTGCCAGCAGCAAGAGAGGAACCTACGAGCAGTACTTC	CASSKRGTYEQYF	NA	TRBV27	TRBJ2-7
TGTGCCAGTAGTGCCTCGACGGGCGGGCCGCCCCAGCATTTT	CASSASTGGPPQHF	NA	TRBV19	TRBJ1-5
TGTGCCAGCAGCTTATCCTTCGCCCCCACACGGGCGCAGTATTTT	CASSLSFAPTRAQYF	NA	TRBV11-2	TRBJ2-3
TGTGCCAGCAGGGTGGGCAGTAACTATGGCTACACCTTC	CASRVGSNYGYTF	NA	TRBV28	TRBJ1-2
TGTGCCAGCAGTATAGGGGGTATCAATCAGCCCCAGCATTTT	CASSIGGINQPQHF	NA	TRBV6-5	TRBJ1-5
TGTGCCATCAGTGCCCGGACAGAGAGCTACACCTTT	CAISARTESYTF	NA	TRBV10-3	TRBJ1-2
TGTGCCAGCAGTTCCCACGGGACAGGGGAAGGGGAGCTGTTTTTT	CASSSHGTGEGELFF	TRBD1	TRBV27	TRBJ2-2
TGTGCCAGCTCACCGTACAGGCGGGAACTATATGGCTACACCTTC	CASSPYRRELYGYTF	NA	TRBV18	TRBJ1-2
TGCGCCAGCAGCTCGGACTACAACAATGAGCAGTTCTTC	CASSSDYNNEQFF	NA	TRBV5-1	TRBJ2-1
TGCGCCAGCAGTGAGAGGGACTACACAGATACGCAGTATTTT	CASSERDYTDTQYF	TRBD2	TRBV10-1	TRBJ2-3
TGTGCCAGCAGCGTAGGTACAGGGTGGGAGACCCAGTACTTC	CASSVGTGWETQYF	NA	TRBV9	TRBJ2-5
TGTGCCACCTGGCCTTGGGGGGGGCGGAATGAAAAACTGTTTTTT	CATWPWGGRNEKLFF	NA	TRBV6-1	TRBJ1-4
TGTGCCAGCAGCCCGAGCGGGAGCACAGATACGCAGTATTTT	CASSPSGSTDTQYF	NA	TRBV11-2	TRBJ2-3
TGTGCCAGCAGTGAATTGTGGGGGCCATACAATGAGCAGTTCTTC	CASSELWGPYNEQFF	NA	TRBV2	TRBJ2-1
TGTGCCAGCAGCCCCCTGGGACAGGGAGTGTACAATGAGCAGTTCTTC	CASSPLGQGVYNEQFF	TRBD1	TRBV5-5	TRBJ2-1
TGTGCCAGCAGCCCCGGACTGCTGCACACTGAAGCTTTCTTT	CASSPGLLHTEAFF	NA	TRBV7-9	TRBJ1-1
TGTGCCAGCAGTGACTCCACAGGGGGCTACAATGAGCAGTTCTTC	CASSDSTGGYNEQFF	TRBD1	TRBV6-4	TRBJ2-1
TGTGCCAGCGAGGACCAGGGGATGGATGGCTACACCTTC	CASEDQGMDGYTF	NA	TRBV5-6	TRBJ1-2
TGTGCCAGCAGCTCGTTGGACTTCGGCGGGGACACCGGGGAGCTGTTTTTT	CASSSLDFGGDTGELFF	NA	TRBV7-2	TRBJ2-2
TGTGCCAGCAGTAAACGGACAGGTGGACGCTACACCTTC	CASSKRTGGRYTF	TRBD1	TRBV28	TRBJ1-2
TGTGCCAGCAGATCCACAGGGGGCGCGGACTACAATGAGCAGTTCTTC	CASRSTGGADYNEQFF	TRBD1	TRBV28	TRBJ2-1
TGCGCCAGCAGCCAGGGACAGGGAGCGGTTGAAAAACTGTTTTTT	CASSQGQGAVEKLFF	TRBD1	TRBV5-1	TRBJ1-4
TGTGCCAGCAGCTACAACAGGGGACAAGGGACTGAAGCTTTCTTT	CASSYNRGQGTEAFF	TRBD1	TRBV5-4	TRBJ1-1
TGTGCCAGCAGTCAAGGGACAGCTAATGAAAAACTGTTTTTT	CASSQGTANEKLFF	TRBD1	TRBV25-1	TRBJ1-4
TGCGCCAGCAGCCAATCGGAGGGGGCTGATGGCTACACCTTC	CASSQSEGADGYTF	TRBD1	TRBV4-1	TRBJ1-2
TGTGCCAGCAGCTTCGGGACAGGGGTAGAAGGCTACACCTTC	CASSFGTGVEGYTF	TRBD1	TRBV5-4	TRBJ1-2
TGCGCCAGCAGCCCCTCCGGGACAGGGATCCGCGAGCAGTACTTC	CASSPSGTGIREQYF	TRBD1	TRBV5-1	TRBJ2-7
TGTGCCAGCAGTTACCAAGGGAGCGACTATGGCTACACCTTC	CASSYQGSDYGYTF	NA	TRBV6-5	TRBJ1-2
TGTGCCAGTAGCTGGACAGGGAGGTACGAGCAGTACTTC	CASSWTGRYEQYF	TRBD1	TRBV19	TRBJ2-7
TGTGCCAGCAGCGTAGGTGGCTCATACTACAATGAGCAGTTCTTC	CASSVGGSYYNEQFF	NA	TRBV9	TRBJ2-1
TGTGCCAGCAGCAAACTCTCGACAGGAACTAATGAAAAACTGTTTTTT	CASSKLSTGTNEKLFF	NA	TRBV21-1	TRBJ1-4
TGTGCCAGTAAAGACAGGTCCTCCTACGAGCAGTACTTC	CASKDRSSYEQYF	NA	TRBV19	TRBJ2-7
TGTGCCAGCAGTGATCACCTATTCCAAGAGACCCAGTACTTC	CASSDHLFQETQYF	NA	TRBV25-1	TRBJ2-5
TGTGCCAGCAGCTCGCGGGACAGGGAGATCCATCAGCCCCAGCATTTT	CASSSRDREIHQPQHF	TRBD1	TRBV7-9	TRBJ1-5
TGTGCCAGCAGCCTAACAGCGGGGGGGCCCCCAGATACGCAGTATTTT	CASSLTAGGPPDTQYF	TRBD2	TRBV7-3	TRBJ2-3
TGTGCCAGCAGCTTAGGAGGACTAGCAGGAGAGACCCAGTACTTC	CASSLGGLAGETQYF	TRBD2	TRBV7-9	TRBJ2-5
TGTGCCAGCAAAGCGAGGCCAGGGGCCACCGGGGAGCTGTTTTTT	CASKARPGATGELFF	NA	TRBV6-1	TRBJ2-2